Listed here are 30 T cell receptor beta chains from one sample, sequenced in a study of T cell changes during pregnancy in multiple sclerosis. Only in-frame clones appear in the TCRdb table, and some are missing; sequencing was by immunoSEQ multiplex PCR. Counted here are over 20,000 clones, around 88% occurring once; the ten biggest clones make up about 1.1%. The sequencing here drew on CD4+ T cells from peripheral blood mononuclear cells, taken in the first trimester of pregnancy. Receptors were obtained from a female donor in good health, enrolled as a control in a pregnancy study.

The rearrangement uses TRBV5-1 and TRBJ1-1; 9 positions agree with TRBD1. V gave up 7 bases and J gave up 4 bases; unmatched junction bases: 5. The CDR3 is 13 residues long. The V gene's germline CDR1 is SGHRS and CDR2 YFSETQ. The CDR3 loop is CASRDREGTEAFF. CDR3 DNA sequence: TGCGCCAGCCGGGACAGGGAGGGCACTGAAGCTTTCTTT.

The chain links TRBV28 to TRBJ2-6, with a weak D call TRBD2 (5 bases). The CDR3 covers 16 residues. Germline-derived CDR1 and CDR2 are MDHEN and SYDVKM. V lost 5 bases and J 4 bases, leaving 15 bases between the germline ends. The CDR3 region is CASSTPRGIGANVLTF. The CDR3 bases are TGTGCCAGCAGTACCCCTAGAGGGATAGGGGCCAACGTCCTGACTTTC. The full variable domain, its missing parts supplied by reference TRBV28 and TRBJ2-6, is DVKVTQSSRYLVKRTGEKVFLECVQDMDHENMFWYRQDPGLGLRLIYFSYDVKMKEKGDIPEGYSVSREKKERFSLILESASTNQTSMYLCASSTPRGIGANVLTFGAGSRLTVL.

The rearrangement joins TRBV19 to TRBJ1-4; D is possibly TRBD1 (5 bases). Germline CDR1 and CDR2: LNHDA and SQIVND (reference sequence). Trimming pared 8 bases from V and 1 base from J, leaving 14 bases between. The CDR3 consists of 15 residues. The CDR3 reads CASRRWGETNEKLFF. CDR3 coding DNA: TGTGCCAGTCGCCGCTGGGGGGAAACTAATGAAAAACTGTTTTTT.

By share, this clone counts as medium-sized. The V and J genes are TRBV4-2 and TRBJ2-7, with 11 bases that match TRBD2. From germline, CDR1 is LGHNA and CDR2 YNFKEQ. There are 15 residues in the CDR3. V was clipped by 1 base and J by 1 base; unmatched bases: 0. The CDR3, as DNA: TGTGCCAGCAGCCAAGGACTAGCGGGGTCCTACGAGCAGTACTTC. This sequence encodes CASSQGLAGSYEQYF.

The chain couples TRBV7-2 to TRBJ1-2, with D unresolved. Trimming took 8 bases from V and 2 from J, leaving 15 bases between them. In germline, CDR1 is SGHTA, CDR2 FQGNSA. The CDR3 is 14 amino acids. CDR3 DNA: TGTGCCAGCTGCCCCGGCAGGCACAACTATGGCTACACCTTC. Translation gives CASCPGRHNYGYTF.

The chain carries TRBV4-3 and TRBJ1-2, with no clear D. The V end lost 0 bases, the J end lost 5 bases, and 13 bases lay between the germline ends. This CDR3 is 15 amino acids long. Germline assignment: CDR1 LGHNA and CDR2 YSLEER. As DNA, the CDR3 is TGCGCCAGCAGCCAAGATAGAGCGGTTGATTATGGCTACACCTTC. Encoded protein: CASSQDRAVDYGYTF.

The chain recombines TRBV2 with TRBJ2-3; TRBD2 matches 11 bases. J was trimmed by 1 base and V by 3 bases; bases with no gene match: 3. Looked up from germline, CDR1 is SNHLY and CDR2 is FYNNEI. There are 16 residues in the CDR3. Here the CDR3 DNA reads TGTGCCAGCAGTGAGACTAGCGGGACTGGCACAGATACGCAGTATTTT. Translated, it gives CASSETSGTGTDTQYF. Together with reference TRBV2 and TRBJ2-3, the CDR3 gives the full variable domain: EPEVTQTPSHQVTQMGQEVILRCVPISNHLYFYWYRQILGQKVEFLVSFYNNEISEKSEIFDDQFSVERPDGSNFTLKIRSTKLEDSAMYFCASSETSGTGTDTQYFGPGTRLTVL.

This clone was seen more than once but under ten times. DNA for the CDR3: TGTGCCAGCAGTGTATCCGGGTGGTCCACTGAAGCTTTCTTT. Residues: CASSVSGWSTEAFF. This chain connects TRBV25-1 to TRBJ1-1, with D uncertain. V was shortened by 4 bases and J by 4 bases, with 13 bases between the two germline ends. The CDR3 is 14 residues long. CDR1 MGHDK and CDR2 SYGVNS come from the germline V gene.

J is TRBJ2-7 and V is TRBV19; D is perhaps TRBD1 (6 bases). Trimming removed 0 bases at V and 4 bases at J, with 16 bases between. The CDR3 length is 16 residues. CDR1 and CDR2 (germline): LNHDA, SQIVND (reference sequence). The CDR3 reads CASSIDLGAPSYEQYF. The CDR3 nucleotides are TGTGCCAGTAGTATAGATCTGGGGGCACCAAGTTACGAGCAGTACTTC.

The rearrangement joins TRBV5-6 to TRBJ2-7; D not resolved. CDR1 is SGHDT, CDR2 YYEEEE, per germline. With 0 bases removed from V and 1 base from J, the gap between germline ends came to 11 bases. This CDR3 has 15 residues. CDR3 sequence (DNA): TGTGCCAGCAGCTTGGCCCCAGGAAATTCCTACGAGCAGTACTTC. It encodes CASSLAPGNSYEQYF.

The count of this clone is one. The chain links TRBV7-9 to TRBJ1-1, with 10 bases fitting TRBD1. V lost 5 bases to trimming and J lost 5 bases; unmatched junction nucleotides: 8. Looked up from germline, CDR1 is SEHNR and CDR2 is FQNEAQ (reference sequence). The CDR3 extends over 15 amino acids. The CDR3 sequence: CASSLNRDRGTEAFF. CDR3 sequence (DNA): TGTGCCAGCAGCCTCAATCGGGACAGGGGAACTGAAGCTTTCTTT.

The chain combines TRBV30 with TRBJ1-3, with TRBD1 matching 11 bases. Germline trimming cut 3 bases from V and 6 bases from J; bases unmatched to any gene: 1. The V gene's germline CDR1 is GTSNPN and CDR2 SVGIG (reference sequence). The CDR3 has 13 residues. The CDR3 loop is CAWRDRGPNTIYF. CDR3 coding DNA: TGTGCCTGGAGGGACAGGGGGCCAAACACCATATATTTT.

The J gene is TRBJ1-5, the V gene TRBV7-7; unclear D gene. V gave up 2 bases and J gave up 3 bases, with 5 bases separating them. This CDR3 spans 13 amino acids. Per the germline V gene, CDR1 is SSHAT and CDR2 is FNYEAQ (reference sequence). The CDR3: CASSLQFNQPQHF. CDR3 bases: TGTGCCAGCAGCTTACAGTTCAATCAGCCCCAGCATTTT.

This chain connects TRBV5-1 to TRBJ1-4, with D tentatively TRBD1 (5 bases). This CDR3 comprises 16 residues. CDR1 is SGHRS, CDR2 YFSETQ, per germline. V was clipped by 0 bases and J by 5 bases, with 14 bases between them. The CDR3, as DNA: TGCGCCAGCAGCTTGGGGAGCGGGGGTGGCAATGAAAAACTGTTTTTT. Translation: CASSLGSGGGNEKLFF.

V and J are TRBV5-1 and TRBJ2-7; D possibly corresponds to TRBD2 (6 bases). The V gene lost 4 bases and the J gene lost 3 bases, with 11 bases spanning the gap. The CDR3 length is 13 residues. Germline CDR1 reads SGHRS; CDR2 reads YFSETQ. The DNA of the CDR3 is TGCGCCAGCAGCCGGGACGGGGGCTACGAGCAGTACTTC. Translation: CASSRDGGYEQYF.

The rearrangement uses TRBV7-2 and TRBJ1-2; 7 positions match TRBD1. The CDR3 is 15 amino acids. The V and J ends lost 4 bases and 2 bases, in that order; junction bases with no gene match: 7. The germline V gene has CDR1 SGHTA and CDR2 FQGNSA. For the CDR3, the DNA is TGTGCCAGCAGCTGGACTCGGACAGGCAACTATGGCTACACCTTC. Translated: CASSWTRTGNYGYTF.

V usage is TRBV7-3 and J usage is TRBJ1-6; D is perhaps TRBD1 (6 bases). V gave up 8 bases and J gave up 7 bases, with 12 bases separating them. The CDR3 extends over 13 amino acids. Germline V lookup: CDR1 SGHTA, CDR2 FQGTGA. The CDR3 DNA reads as TGTGCCAGCGGACCACAGGGAAATTCACCCCTCCACTTT. Encoded protein: CASGPQGNSPLHF.

V is TRBV7-2 and J is TRBJ2-5; 13 bases are shared with TRBD2. This CDR3 has 13 amino acids. From germline, CDR1 is SGHTA and CDR2 FQGNSA. V shed 2 bases, J shed 9 bases, and the junction held 0 bases outside the gene matches. This CDR3 is CASSLTSGRAQYF. The CDR3 DNA reads TGTGCCAGCAGCTTAACTAGCGGGAGGGCCCAGTACTTC.

By share of the sample, this clone is medium-sized. The rearrangement links TRBV6-1 to TRBJ1-5, with a tentative D call TRBD1 (5 bases). Trimming took 0 bases from V and 0 from J, leaving 6 bases between them. The CDR3 is 15 residues long. The germline CDR1 and CDR2 sequences are MNHNS and SASEGT. The CDR3 nucleotides read TGTGCCAGCAGTGAAGCGGGGCATAGCAATCAGCCCCAGCATTTT. It yields the protein CASSEAGHSNQPQHF.

V and J are TRBV6-5 and TRBJ1-4; D call uncertain. Germline V gene data show CDR1 as MNHEY and CDR2 as SVGAGI. The CDR3 totals 14 residues. Trimming stripped 8 bases from V and 0 bases from J, with 10 bases between. CDR3 loop: CASLRTATNEKLFF. Written as DNA, the CDR3 is TGTGCCAGCCTCAGAACCGCAACTAATGAAAAACTGTTTTTT.

The chain combines TRBV11-2 with TRBJ2-3, with 12 bases matching TRBD2. Germline V gene sequence: CDR1 SGHAT, CDR2 FQNNGV. The ends lost 4 bases at V and 1 base at J; junction bases unmatched: 3. This CDR3 region has 16 residues. The CDR3 is CASSSLAGGGTDTQYF. In nucleotides, the CDR3 is TGTGCCAGCAGCTCGCTAGCGGGAGGGGGCACAGATACGCAGTATTTT.

The V call is TRBV13, the J call TRBJ1-6, with 9 bases lining up with TRBD1. CDR1 and CDR2 from the germline V gene are PRHDT and FYEKMQ (reference sequence). This CDR3 is built from 14 residues. V dropped 4 bases and J dropped 7; count of bases not matched to a gene: 2. CDR3 sequence reads: CASSSDRGNSPLHF. The CDR3 region has the DNA TGTGCCAGCAGCTCGGACAGGGGAAATTCACCCCTCCACTTT. Full variable domain (missing parts from reference TRBV13 and TRBJ1-6): AAGVIQSPRHLIKEKRETATLKCYPIPRHDTVYWYQQGPGQDPQFLISFYEKMQSDKGSIPDRFSAQQFSDYHSELNMSSLELGDSALYFCASSSDRGNSPLHFGNGTRLTVT.

This chain links TRBV27 with TRBJ1-1; 7 bases align to TRBD1. Trimming took 4 bases from V and 2 from J; bases not matched to a gene: 4. Per germline, CDR1 MNHEY and CDR2 SMNVEV (reference sequence). CDR3 size: 14 residues. CDR3: CASSYRGRNTEAFF. CDR3 DNA: TGTGCCAGCAGTTACAGGGGTCGAAACACTGAAGCTTTCTTT.

This rearrangement joins TRBV9 to TRBJ1-4; 8 nucleotides line up with TRBD1. Germline loops: CDR1 SGDLS, CDR2 YYNGEE. CDR3 length: 14 residues. V shed 9 bases, J shed 4 bases, and the junction held 8 bases outside the gene matches. The CDR3 here is CATRGGTGNEKLFF. In nucleotides, the CDR3 is TGTGCCACCAGGGGAGGGACAGGTAATGAAAAACTGTTTTTT.

This sequence joins TRBV6-5 and TRBJ1-1, with 11 bases aligning to TRBD1. The CDR3 consists of 13 residues. The V gene end was trimmed by 6 bases and the J gene end by 10 bases; junction bases not matched to a gene: 7. The germline CDR1 and CDR2 sequences are MNHEY and SVGAGI. In DNA form, the CDR3 reads TGTGCCAGCAGGCCCGGACAGGGGGCTCGAGCTTTCTTT. Protein sequence: CASRPGQGARAFF.

The chain employs TRBV28 and TRBJ1-5; 7 bases are a match to TRBD1. From germline, CDR1 is MDHEN and CDR2 SYDVKM. Trimming removed 7 bases from V and 0 bases from J; junction bases left unmatched: 12. The CDR3 length is 17 residues. The CDR3 protein is CASIRGGDRYSNQPQHF. Written as DNA, the CDR3 is TGTGCCAGCATTCGGGGCGGGGACAGATATAGCAATCAGCCCCAGCATTTT.

The chain couples TRBV5-1 to TRBJ2-1; a possible D gene is TRBD1 (6 bases). This CDR3 region has 12 residues. V was trimmed by 3 bases and J by 7 bases, leaving 8 bases between them. Germline lookup yields CDR1 SGHRS and CDR2 YFSETQ. The CDR3 DNA reads as TGCGCCAGCAGCTCACAGGGAAATGAGCAGTTCTTC. Residues: CASSSQGNEQFF.

The V and J genes are TRBV18 and TRBJ1-6, with 7 bases that match TRBD1. V gave up 3 bases and J gave up 9 bases; unmatched junction bases: 5. Looked up from germline, CDR1 is KGHSH and CDR2 is LQKENI. The CDR3 contains 14 residues. The CDR3 region is CASSPDRSGSPLHF. CDR3 bases: TGTGCCAGCTCACCGGACAGGTCGGGTTCACCCCTCCACTTT.

This rearrangement joins TRBV7-2 to TRBJ2-7; a possible D gene is TRBD1 (6 bases). CDR3 length: 15 amino acids. The V gene's germline CDR1 is SGHTA and CDR2 FQGNSA. V was clipped by 1 base and J by 3 bases, with 13 bases between them. The CDR3 bases are TGTGCCAGCAGCTTAGTAGGACAGCGAAGCTACGAGCAGTACTTC. As protein: CASSLVGQRSYEQYF.

DNA of the CDR3: TGTGCCTGGAGTACGTGGGGCGGGAGTACAGATACGCAGTATTTT. Protein product: CAWSTWGGSTDTQYF. The genes are TRBV30 and TRBJ2-3, with 7 bases matching TRBD2. The V gene end was trimmed by 2 bases and the J gene end by 3 bases; junction bases not matched to a gene: 8. Looked up from germline, CDR1 is GTSNPN and CDR2 is SVGIG (reference sequence). The CDR3 loop spans 15 amino acids.